The entry below describes one TCR beta chain. This clonotype was picked up many times. The antigen it binds to is not known. Base qualities are not at hand, and no much larger clone is one base apart. This specimen comes from a study of prognosis after radiotherapy for stage I lung cancer (dated by TCRdb to the early 2020s). For the study in its entirety: Between April 2018 and early 2019, roughly 20 patients with stage I NSCLC were enrolled in Nanjing, China. Patients with newly diagnosed primary stage I lung tumors numbered over 13, with roughly five others having oligometastatic NSCLC after surgical resection of the primary tumor. Every patient was deemed medically inoperable, approximately eleven because of comorbidities and roughly 7 because they refused surgery. Ages in the cohort of 13 men and 6 women ranged from 53 to 84 years, with a median of 74. Squamous cell carcinoma histology was identified in several patients, and adenocarcinoma histology was identified in about a dozen patients. SBRT was given in 3 to 5 fractions with a biologically effective dose of at least 100 Gy, using image-guided IMRT or VMAT. SBRT was not combined with any concurrent therapy in any patient. Distant metastases were developed by four of the 19 patients after SBRT, at a median of about 7 months, whereas no significant progression was observed in the other 15 patients. Peripheral blood TCR beta repertoires were profiled in stage I NSCLC patients before and after stereotactic body radiotherapy, and the repertoires were related to distant failure. The study sequenced 38 blood samples from around 20 patients, one before and one after SBRT per patient. What the study reported, not specific to this receptor: Tumor specificity of expanded TCR clones was not determined. All reported P values were unadjusted for multiple comparisons. After SBRT, the number of unique TCR clones decreased (median approximately 10,000 before versus some 7,000 after; Wilcoxon paired P=0.011). Post-SBRT Shannon entropy and its change from baseline were lower in patients who developed distant metastases; baseline Shannon entropy was not associated with metastases. Differences by metastasis status were reportedly seen in TRBV and TRBJ usage frequencies, involving two V genes at baseline and, after SBRT, several V genes and two J genes. Limitations of the study included a small cohort and short follow-up, and the study findings need independent validation.

CDR1 and CDR2, per the germline V gene, are MNHEY and SVGAGI. The cysteine opens and the phenylalanine closes a CDR3 of 13 amino acids. The sequence is cut down to CDR3 DNA, 39 bases in frame from base 1. V drops 2 bases and J drops 1 base, leaving 6 bases in between. A history of other malignancies or of prior chemotherapy or radiotherapy was absent in all patients, and node-negative disease was shown on CT and PET/CT in all patients. At each of the two time points, around 6 milliliters of peripheral venous blood were collected into EDTA tubes. PBMCs were isolated by Ficoll-Paque Plus density-gradient centrifugation. Right after collection, samples were kept at -80 degrees C until analysis. Two rounds of multiplex PCR were used to amplify the TCR beta CDR3 region from genomic DNA. The first PCR round used primers specific to each TRBV and TRBJ gene, with sequences filed in Chinese patent CN105087789A. Universal primers were used in the second round of PCR. The Roche High Pure PCR Template Preparation Kit was used to extract genomic DNA from frozen PBMCs. Libraries were sequenced paired-end with 151 bp reads on an Illumina HiSeq 3000. The paper's data handling went like this. CutAdapt was used to remove raw reads lacking the multiplex PCR primer sequences. High-quality paired reads were merged into contigs with PEAR. TRB V, D and J gene segments were assigned to each contig with MiXCR by alignment to reference sequences. To remove sequencing errors, CDR3 sequences were clustered according to base quality and sequence similarity. Diversity was calculated as Shannon entropy divided by the natural log of the number of productive TCR sequences. To get clonality, Shannon entropy was divided by the natural log of the number of unique clonotypes, and that result was subtracted from one. Using the Youden index from ROC curves, the researchers picked the repertoire-metric cut-offs for progression-free survival, and all analyses were carried out in R 3.5.3. TCRdb took the public reads, trimmed them with fastp at Q25, ran MiXCR for clone calling and kept in-frame beta chains. Identical CDR3 proteins give one entry, which carries the most common genes and DNA. The V and J calls and clone size come from TCRdb's table, not from the authors' own analysis. A total of tens of thousands of distinct CDR3 sequences appear in this sample, roughly 31% of them only once. About 12% of the sample lies in the top ten.

The chain was built from TRBV6-5 and TRBJ2-7; the D gene remains uncertain. The sequencing here drew on PBMCs, taken before or after stereotactic body radiation therapy (not recorded which). This sequence originates from a donor aged 50 or older with non-small cell lung cancer. The CDR3 reads CASSYPGSYEQYF. The DNA sequence is as follows: TGTGCCAGCAGTTACCCGGGTTCCTACGAGCAGTACTTC.